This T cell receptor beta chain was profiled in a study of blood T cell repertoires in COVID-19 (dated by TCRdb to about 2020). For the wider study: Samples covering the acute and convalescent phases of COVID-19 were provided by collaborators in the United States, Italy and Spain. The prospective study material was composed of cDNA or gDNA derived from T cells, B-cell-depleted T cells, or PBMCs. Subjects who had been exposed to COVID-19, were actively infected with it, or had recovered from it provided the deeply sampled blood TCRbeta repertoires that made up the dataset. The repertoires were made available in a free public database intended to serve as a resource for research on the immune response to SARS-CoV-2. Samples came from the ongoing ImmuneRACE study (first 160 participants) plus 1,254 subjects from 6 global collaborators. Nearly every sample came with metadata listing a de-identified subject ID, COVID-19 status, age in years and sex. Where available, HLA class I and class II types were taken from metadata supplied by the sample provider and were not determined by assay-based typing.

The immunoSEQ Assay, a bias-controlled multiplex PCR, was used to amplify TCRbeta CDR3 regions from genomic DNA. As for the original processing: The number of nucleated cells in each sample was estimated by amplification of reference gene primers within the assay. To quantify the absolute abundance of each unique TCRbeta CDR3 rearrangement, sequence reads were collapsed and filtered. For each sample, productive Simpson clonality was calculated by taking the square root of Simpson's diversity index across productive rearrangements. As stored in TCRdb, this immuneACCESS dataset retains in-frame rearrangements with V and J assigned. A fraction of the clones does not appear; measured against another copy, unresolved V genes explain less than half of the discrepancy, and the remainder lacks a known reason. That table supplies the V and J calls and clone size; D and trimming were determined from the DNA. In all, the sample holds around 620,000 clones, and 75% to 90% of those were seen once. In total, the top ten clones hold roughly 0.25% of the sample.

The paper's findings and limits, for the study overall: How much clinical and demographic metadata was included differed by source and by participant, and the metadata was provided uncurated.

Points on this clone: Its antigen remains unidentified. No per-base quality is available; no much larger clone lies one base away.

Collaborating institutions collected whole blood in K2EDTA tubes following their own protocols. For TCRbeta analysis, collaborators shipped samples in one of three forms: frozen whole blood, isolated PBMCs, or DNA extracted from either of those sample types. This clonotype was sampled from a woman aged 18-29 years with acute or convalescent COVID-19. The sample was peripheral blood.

The sequenced DNA: TGTGCCAGCAGCCAAGTTTTCCGGGGATCCCGGAACACTGAAGCTTTCTTT. It encodes CASSQVFRGSRNTEAFF. The V and J segments used are TRBV3-1 (or the pseudogene TRBV3-2) and TRBJ1-1, with no reliable assignment of the D segment. The germline V gene (reference sequence) sets CDR1 to LGHDT and CDR2 to YNNKEL. The V end loses 1 base and the J end loses 1 base, and a stretch of 16 bases separates them. The CDR3, cysteine through phenylalanine, is 17 amino acids long. Only CDR3 DNA remains: 51 bases, in frame from the first base.